Below, 10 T cell receptor beta chains from the same sample are listed, as sequenced in a study of neurological immune-mediated disorders. In TCRdb, the 5' RACE reads were re-called with MiXCR into one record per CDR3 protein. The sample includes around 50,000 distinct CDR3 sequences, roughly 3.5% of them seen just once. The sequencing sample was made of PBMCs. These receptors were collected from a woman in her 30s with multiple sclerosis.

This clonotype was picked up many times. The rearrangement uses TRBV12-3 or TRBV12-4 and TRBJ2-7; D might be TRBD2 (6 bases). Between the trimmed V and J ends, which lost 3 bases and 7 bases, there was a span of 19 bases. This CDR3 has 15 amino acids. Written as DNA, the CDR3 is TGTGCCAGCAGTTTCCTGCGGGATCTGAAGCGGGAGCAGTACTTC. It codes for CASSFLRDLKREQYF.

The rearrangement joins TRBV20-1 to TRBJ2-5, with unresolved D. Germline V gene lookup returns CDR1 DFQATT and CDR2 SNEGSKA (reference sequence). The ends were cut back, 3 bases at V and 5 bases at J, with 10 bases in the middle. CDR3 length equals 12 residues. The CDR3 is CSARRDVETQYF. In DNA form, the CDR3 reads TGCAGTGCTAGGCGTGATGTCGAGACCCAGTACTTC.

This clonotype was picked up many times. The chain recombines TRBV12-3 or TRBV12-4 with TRBJ2-7, with TRBD1 as a possible D gene (6 bases). Trimming took off 3 bases at V and 4 bases at J, with 19 bases between the two ends. This CDR3 has 16 residues. The CDR3 spells CASSFSSVGQLYEQYF. The CDR3 nucleotides read TGTGCCAGCAGTTTTAGCAGCGTCGGACAGCTATACGAGCAGTACTTC.

This clonotype was counted between two and nine times. This rearrangement joins TRBV18 to TRBJ2-5; 8 positions match TRBD2. There are 15 residues in the CDR3. V lost 2 bases and J lost 2; bases outside the gene matches: 4. From germline, CDR1 is KGHSH and CDR2 LQKENI. The CDR3 nucleotides read TGTGCCAGCTCACCATTAATAGCGGGACAAGAGACCCAGTACTTC. This sequence encodes CASSPLIAGQETQYF.

The rearrangement links TRBV2 to TRBJ2-7; tentative D call: TRBD2 (6 bases). The CDR3 has 11 amino acids. With 9 bases removed from V and 6 bases from J, the gap between germline ends came to 12 bases. Germline loops: CDR1 SNHLY, CDR2 FYNNEI. This chain's CDR3 is CARRKGGEQYF. CDR3 DNA sequence: TGTGCCAGGAGAAAGGGAGGCGAGCAGTACTTC.

Of note for this clonotype: Its ends do not fully match the called genes, so a read error is possible. This rearrangement joins TRBV5-1 to TRBJ1-1, with 7 bases identical to TRBD1. Germline V gene lookup returns CDR1 SGHRS and CDR2 YFSETQ. The CDR3 totals 15 residues. CDR3 region: CTSSSHQGVGTEAFF. The CDR3 DNA sequence: TGCACCAGCAGCTCGCATCAGGGGGTTGGCACTGAAGCTTTCTTT.

CDR3 in DNA: TGCAGTGCTAGAGATACAACCAGGGAAAACACAGATACGCAGTATTTT. Translation gives CSARDTTRENTDTQYF. This chain connects TRBV20-1 to TRBJ2-3; weak D call: TRBD1 (5 bases). The germline V gene encodes CDR1 DFQATT and CDR2 SNEGSKA (reference sequence). Trimming pared 0 bases from V and 2 bases from J, leaving 15 bases between. The CDR3 spans 16 residues.

This clonotype appeared many times. The chain's CDR3 is CATAAAGGGNEQFF. The CDR3 DNA follows: TGTGCTACAGCGGCGGCGGGAGGTGGCAATGAGCAGTTCTTC. The genes are TRBV3-1 and TRBJ2-1; the match to TRBD2 covers 8 bases. CDR1 is LGHDT and CDR2 is YNNKEL in the germline V gene (reference sequence). The CDR3 totals 14 residues.

This clonotype was recorded at least ten times. The CDR3 nucleotides are TGCGCCAGCAGCCAAGAGTGGGGTGGCGGGGAGCTGTTTTTT. This gives the protein CASSQEWGGGELFF. The gene calls are TRBV4-3 and TRBJ2-2; D is unresolved. Germline V gene data show CDR1 as LGHNA and CDR2 as YSLEER. This CDR3 spans 14 amino acids. The germline V and J ends were trimmed by 0 bases and 7 bases, with 9 bases remaining between them.

The table lists this clonotype with many counts. This chain links TRBV5-1 with TRBJ2-1, with D possibly called TRBD1 or TRBD2 (6 bases each). The CDR3 is 12 amino acids. CDR1 is SGHRS and CDR2 is YFSETQ in the germline V gene. The V and J ends lost 5 bases and 14 bases respectively, with 17 bases between them. In DNA form, the CDR3 reads TGCGCCAGCAGACAGGACAGCCGGACTAAGTTCTTC. Amino acid sequence: CASRQDSRTKFF.